These 18 T cell receptor beta chains share one sample of origin, sequenced in a study of T cell responses to AZD1222 COVID-19 vaccine. The data were produced by immunoSEQ multiplex PCR, yet TCRdb's version contains in-frame clones alone and is incomplete. This table holds fewer than 85,000 clones, 80% to 90% found once. The sample in question was peripheral blood, obtained 28 days after the second AZD1222 dose. These receptors were obtained from an adult who received the AZD1222 COVID-19 vaccine.

CDR3 DNA: TGTGCCAGCAGTCTGAATACCGACAGGATGAACACTGAAGCTTTCTTT. Protein sequence: CASSLNTDRMNTEAFF. This sequence joins TRBV28 and TRBJ1-1; weak D call: TRBD1 (6 bases). The CDR3 has 16 amino acids. Germline assignment: CDR1 MDHEN and CDR2 SYDVKM. Trimming removed 5 bases at V and 0 bases at J, with 16 bases between.

The J gene is TRBJ2-3, the V gene TRBV3-1 (or the pseudogene TRBV3-2); TRBD1 aligns across 10 bases. The CDR3 length is 14 residues. Germline V CDR1 and CDR2: LGHDT, YNNKEL (reference sequence). Unmatched junction bases numbered 4, after V lost 6 bases and J lost 4 bases. CDR3 in DNA: TGTGCCAGCAGGATGACAGGGGGCGCAGATACGCAGTATTTT. This codes for CASRMTGGADTQYF.

The chain employs TRBV6-1 and TRBJ2-7; TRBD2 aligns across 12 bases. Germline values: CDR1 MNHNS, CDR2 SASEGT. The CDR3 covers 14 residues. V lost 1 base and J lost 9; bases outside the gene matches: 4. CDR3 protein: CASSEGASGRVQYF. CDR3 nucleotides: TGTGCCAGCAGTGAAGGGGCTAGCGGGAGGGTGCAGTACTTC.

This chain connects TRBV19 to TRBJ2-1; no clear D gene. Germline CDR1 reads LNHDA; CDR2 reads SQIVND (reference sequence). The V gene lost 4 bases and the J gene lost 12 bases, with 13 bases spanning the gap. The CDR3 length is 12 residues. The CDR3 loop is CASSTAKIGQFF. The CDR3 DNA reads TGTGCCAGTAGTACGGCTAAAATAGGGCAGTTCTTC.

The chain carries TRBV4-2 and TRBJ1-1; D is possibly TRBD1 (5 bases). Germline values: CDR1 LGHNA, CDR2 YNFKEQ. The CDR3 runs to 15 residues. Between the trimmed V and J ends, which lost 1 base and 3 bases, there was a span of 12 bases. CDR3 region: CASSQGGGSDTEAFF. The CDR3 nucleotides read TGTGCCAGCAGCCAAGGGGGGGGGTCGGACACTGAAGCTTTCTTT.

The chain joins TRBV28 to TRBJ1-6; TRBD1 might be the D (6 bases). Germline CDR1 MDHEN, CDR2 SYDVKM. The V and J ends lost 6 bases and 5 bases respectively, with 14 bases between them. The CDR3 contains 15 residues. The CDR3 spells CASRSPAGDNSPLHF. The CDR3 DNA is TGTGCCAGCAGGTCGCCCGCAGGGGATAATTCACCCCTCCACTTT.

The chain couples TRBV27 to TRBJ1-1; TRBD1 matches 9 bases. Per germline, CDR1 MNHEY and CDR2 SMNVEV (reference sequence). J lost 4 bases, V lost 4 bases, and 4 bases had no gene match. There are 14 residues in the CDR3. The chain's CDR3 is CASSWTGVATEAFF. CDR3 DNA sequence: TGTGCCAGCAGTTGGACAGGGGTGGCCACTGAAGCTTTCTTT.

V is TRBV6-2 or TRBV6-3 and J is TRBJ1-6; 8 bases line up with TRBD1. This CDR3 is built from 14 residues. The V gene end was trimmed by 4 bases and the J gene end by 7 bases; junction bases not matched to a gene: 3. Germline CDR1 and CDR2: MNHEY and SVGEGT. The CDR3 region is CASSFRQGNSPLHF. The DNA of the CDR3 is TGTGCCAGCAGTTTTCGACAGGGGAATTCACCCCTCCACTTT.

This clone has only a few counts. The rearrangement joins TRBV4-3 to TRBJ1-4; D perhaps matches TRBD1 (6 bases). With 0 bases removed from V and 11 bases from J, the gap between germline ends came to 16 bases. CDR3 size: 15 residues. Germline loops: CDR1 LGHNA, CDR2 YSLEER. The CDR3 sequence is CASSQDGGRGGKLFF. CDR3 bases: TGCGCCAGCAGCCAAGACGGAGGGAGGGGGGGGAAACTGTTTTTT.

The chain joins TRBV6-5 to TRBJ1-5; D unclear. The CDR3 runs to 15 residues. Germline values: CDR1 MNHEY, CDR2 SVGAGI. V was trimmed by 2 bases and J by 4 bases, leaving 12 bases between them. The CDR3, as DNA: TGTGCCAGCAGTTACAAGGGCCGAGGGAATCAGCCCCAGCATTTT. This gives the protein CASSYKGRGNQPQHF.

V usage is TRBV6-5 and J usage is TRBJ1-2, with a weak D call TRBD1 (5 bases). The CDR3 is 14 residues long. The germline V and J ends were trimmed by 6 bases and 8 bases, with 19 bases remaining between them. From germline, CDR1 is MNHEY and CDR2 SVGAGI. The CDR3 region is CASRPGRQLGGYTF. The DNA of the CDR3 is TGTGCCAGCAGACCCGGTCGACAGCTCGGGGGCTACACCTTC.

J is TRBJ1-3 and V is TRBV12-3 or TRBV12-4, with TRBD1 matching over 7 bases. After removal of 11 bases from V and 2 bases from J, the junction contained 6 bases not matched to a gene. The CDR3 loop spans 13 amino acids. The DNA of the CDR3 is TGTGCCGCCCGACAGGGTGCTGGAAACACCATATATTTT. Encoded protein: CAARQGAGNTIYF.

V is TRBV14 and J is TRBJ2-7, with 7 bases identical to TRBD2. V lost 2 bases to trimming and J lost 5 bases; unmatched junction nucleotides: 3. CDR1 and CDR2 from the germline V gene are SGHDN and FVKESK. The CDR3 covers 13 residues. The CDR3 protein is CASSQWEGNEQYF. In DNA, the CDR3 is TGTGCCAGCAGCCAATGGGAGGGGAACGAGCAGTACTTC.

This clone showed up just a few times. The rearrangement uses TRBV4-1 and TRBJ1-5; D perhaps matches TRBD1 (6 bases). This CDR3 contains 16 residues. V was clipped by 0 bases and J by 6 bases, with 15 bases between them. Germline CDR1 reads MGHRA; CDR2 reads YSYEKL. CDR3 sequence (DNA): TGCGCCAGCAGCCAAGATATCGGGGGGGGCGGTCAGCCCCAGCATTTT. The encoded protein is CASSQDIGGGGQPQHF.

V is TRBV7-9 and J is TRBJ2-7, with TRBD1 matching 9 bases. The CDR3 spans 15 residues. V shed 5 bases, J shed 5 bases, and the junction held 10 bases outside the gene matches. In germline, CDR1 is SEHNR, CDR2 FQNEAQ (reference sequence). CDR3 coding DNA: TGTGCCAGCAGCCCGTCGGGACAGGGAGGCCACGAGCAGTACTTC. Amino acids: CASSPSGQGGHEQYF.

This rearrangement joins TRBV19 to TRBJ2-2; D is uncertain. This CDR3 spans 13 amino acids. V was shortened by 9 bases and J by 6 bases, with 14 bases between the two germline ends. CDR1 and CDR2 from the germline V gene are LNHDA and SQIVND (reference sequence). CDR3 sequence: CASYKGNSGELFF. CDR3 in DNA: TGTGCCAGCTACAAGGGCAACTCCGGGGAGCTGTTTTTT.

This clone was counted a few times. The J gene is TRBJ1-1, the V gene TRBV7-2, with 7 nucleotides matching TRBD1. Germline V gives CDR1 SGHTA, CDR2 FQGNSA. J was trimmed by 5 bases and V by 4 bases; bases with no gene match: 7. This CDR3 has 14 amino acids. CDR3 sequence: CASSWKGGETEAFF. In nucleotides, the CDR3 is TGTGCCAGCAGCTGGAAAGGGGGCGAAACTGAAGCTTTCTTT.

The rearrangement uses TRBV7-2 and TRBJ2-5; D might be TRBD1 or TRBD2, each matching 6 bases. V dropped 1 base and J dropped 2 bases, with 8 bases sitting between them. Germline CDR1 and CDR2: SGHTA and FQGNSA. The CDR3 contains 14 residues. The CDR3, as DNA: TGTGCCAGCAGCTTAGGGGGGGCGCAAGAGACCCAGTACTTC. Encoded protein: CASSLGGAQETQYF.